This TCR beta chain was observed in a study of CXCR3-negative and CXCR3-positive naive CD8 T cells. Findings of the study overall: For CXCR3-positive naive cells, TRB CDR3s were more hydrophobic than those of CXCR3-negative naive cells. Similar TRBV-TRBJ gene usage was seen in naive CXCR3-negative and CXCR3-positive cells, but not in memory cells. Most assays were run on fresh PBMCs (CXCR3 expression partially decreased after cryopreservation).

About this clonotype itself: Its antigen is as yet unknown.

UMI-labeled TRB cDNA libraries were prepared by 5' RACE. TCRdb reprocessed the 5' RACE reads, with one entry per CDR3 protein and no DNA. Its table records over 150,000 distinct CDR3 sequences. This CDR3 has 14 amino acids. From germline, CDR1 is LGHNA and CDR2 YSLEER. By phenotype, naive CD8+ T cells were CD45RO-CCR7+CD27+CD95-. This sequence joins TRBV4-3 and TRBJ2-3; there is no DNA to check the TCRdb D call of TRBD1. The source material was naive CXCR3+ CD8+ T cells from blood. Subset denoted: CD45RO-CCR7+CD27+CD95- naive CD8+ T cells expressing CXCR3 (TNR3+). The clonotype originates from a human donor in good health. Some clones in this sample may be carry-over from other donors' samples. The CDR3: CASSLRQGPDTQYF.